The 19 T cell receptor beta chains reported below all come from one sample, sequenced in a study of control samples from healthy donors and cancer patients. Generated by immunoSEQ multiplex PCR, the TCRdb table keeps only in-frame clones and is missing some. This table holds 48,000 or so clones, 93% found once. Sequencing was carried out using PBMCs. These receptors were obtained from a woman between 45 and 60 years old with head and neck cancer.

The V gene is TRBV15, the J gene TRBJ1-2, with D perhaps TRBD1 (5 bases). From germline, CDR1 is LNHNV and CDR2 YYDKDF (reference sequence). V lost 1 base to trimming and J lost 8 bases, with 11 bases between them. The CDR3 runs 13 residues. DNA for the CDR3: TGTGCCACCAGCAGAGCAAGGGGAGGGGGCTACACCTTC. This sequence encodes CATSRARGGGYTF.

This chain uses TRBV2 with TRBJ1-4; D unresolved. The CDR3 is 16 residues long. Trimming removed 4 bases from V and 0 bases from J, with 12 bases in between. In germline, CDR1 is SNHLY, CDR2 FYNNEI. CDR3 nucleotide sequence: TGTGCCAGCAGTGTAGACTTGGATGCAACTAATGAAAAACTGTTTTTT. Translation: CASSVDLDATNEKLFF.

The rearrangement joins TRBV6-5 to TRBJ2-6; D is unresolved. Trimming left V 5 bases short and J 0 bases short, with 8 bases between. CDR1 and CDR2 from the germline V gene are MNHEY and SVGAGI. The CDR3 consists of 15 residues. CDR3 bases: TGTGCCAGCAGTCCCTATTCCTCTGGGGCCAACGTCCTGACTTTC. Amino acid sequence: CASSPYSSGANVLTF.

V gene TRBV20-1 combines with J gene TRBJ2-7, with TRBD1 matching over 10 bases. Trimming at V came to 3 bases and at J to 7 bases, leaving 9 bases not matched to a gene. The CDR3 contains 14 residues. Germline V gene data show CDR1 as DFQATT and CDR2 as SNEGSKA (reference sequence). Here the CDR3 reads CSASGTGELSEQYF. The CDR3 region has the DNA TGCAGTGCTAGTGGGACAGGGGAGTTGTCGGAGCAGTACTTC.

This clone was observed a single time. The chain is built from TRBV28 and TRBJ2-7; the match to TRBD1 covers 9 bases. Looked up from germline, CDR1 is MDHEN and CDR2 is SYDVKM. The V gene end was trimmed by 2 bases and the J gene end by 12 bases; junction bases not matched to a gene: 2. CDR3 size: 11 residues. The CDR3 DNA reads TGTGCCAGCAGTTTAGGGGACAGGGCGTACTTC. Its protein is CASSLGDRAYF.

The genes are TRBV5-1 and TRBJ2-3; 10 bases match TRBD1. This CDR3 spans 17 amino acids. With 2 bases clipped from V and 1 base from J, the junction kept 7 bases outside the gene matches. CDR1 is SGHRS, CDR2 YFSETQ, per germline. CDR3 loop: CASSFSRQGAGTDTQYF. In nucleotides, the CDR3 is TGCGCCAGCAGCTTCTCCCGACAGGGGGCAGGCACAGATACGCAGTATTTT.

CDR3 sequence (DNA): TGTGCCAGCAGCAGGAACTCTAACACCGGGGAGCTGTTTTTT. Protein: CASSRNSNTGELFF. The gene calls are TRBV14 and TRBJ2-2; D remains unclear. V dropped 5 bases and J dropped 2 bases, with 9 bases sitting between them. CDR1 and CDR2 (germline): SGHDN, FVKESK. The CDR3 length is 14 residues. The full variable domain, in which reference TRBV14 and TRBJ2-2 provide the parts outside the CDR3, is EAGVTQFPSHSVIEKGQTVTLRCDPISGHDNLYWYRRVMGKEIKFLLHFVKESKQDESGMPNNRFLAERTGGTYSTLKVQPAELEDSGVYFCASSRNSNTGELFFGEGSRLTVL.

The chain combines TRBV6-6 with TRBJ1-6; D uncertain. V was trimmed by 7 bases and J by 6 bases, leaving 16 bases between them. Per the germline V gene, CDR1 is MNHNY and CDR2 is SVGAGI (reference sequence). The CDR3 sequence is 15 residues long. CDR3 DNA sequence: TGTGCCAGCACCGAAGAGAGAGGGAGTAATTCACCCCTCCACTTT. As protein: CASTEERGSNSPLHF.

The chain is built from TRBV20-1 and TRBJ2-2; 12 bases align to TRBD2. This CDR3 contains 18 residues. V dropped 3 bases and J dropped 2; count of bases not matched to a gene: 10. Germline V gene data show CDR1 as DFQATT and CDR2 as SNEGSKA (reference sequence). The CDR3 region has the DNA TGCAGTGCTAGTGGGAAGACTAGCGGGGGTTCAAACACCGGGGAGCTGTTTTTT. As protein: CSASGKTSGGSNTGELFF.

This rearrangement joins TRBV9 to TRBJ1-5; D ambiguous. CDR3 length: 13 residues. From germline, CDR1 is SGDLS and CDR2 YYNGEE. Trimming took 0 bases from V and 10 from J, leaving 11 bases between them. The CDR3 coding sequence is TGTGCCAGCAGCGTAGCTCACGAGGGACCCCAGCATTTT. It codes for CASSVAHEGPQHF.

The chain combines TRBV27 with TRBJ2-2; D is unresolved. The CDR3 runs to 13 residues. The V end lost 5 bases, the J end lost 7 bases, and 11 bases lay between the germline ends. CDR1 and CDR2 from the germline V gene are MNHEY and SMNVEV (reference sequence). The CDR3 region is CASSAPTGGELFF. The CDR3 coding sequence is TGTGCCAGCAGTGCCCCGACCGGCGGGGAGCTGTTTTTT.

This clone was counted a few times. V usage is TRBV6-5 and J usage is TRBJ1-1, with D perhaps matching TRBD1 (5 bases). The V gene's germline CDR1 is MNHEY and CDR2 SVGAGI. There are 12 residues in the CDR3. The V gene lost 2 bases and the J gene lost 4 bases, with 5 bases spanning the gap. DNA for the CDR3: TGTGCCAGCAGTTACGGGGGCACTGAAGCTTTCTTT. It codes for CASSYGGTEAFF.

The rearrangement joins TRBV2 to TRBJ2-1; unclear D gene. Trimming stripped 10 bases from V and 5 bases from J, with 9 bases between. This CDR3 has 11 residues. Per the germline V gene, CDR1 is SNHLY and CDR2 is FYNNEI. In DNA, the CDR3 is TGTGCCACGACGGCGCACAATGAGCAGTTCTTC. Translating it yields CATTAHNEQFF.

CDR3 nucleotide sequence: TGTGCCAGTAGTATCTGGGGGACTGAAGCTTTCTTT. This encodes CASSIWGTEAFF. The chain uses TRBV19 and TRBJ1-1, with D perhaps TRBD1 (5 bases). V was trimmed by 3 bases and J by 5 bases, leaving 7 bases between them. CDR3 length equals 12 residues. Germline loops: CDR1 LNHDA, CDR2 SQIVND (reference sequence). The full variable domain, rest sourced from reference TRBV19 and TRBJ1-1, is DGGITQSPKYLFRKEGQNVTLSCEQNLNHDAMYWYRQDPGQGLRLIYYSQIVNDFQKGDIAEGYSVSREKKESFPLTVTSAQKNPTAFYLCASSIWGTEAFFGQGTRLTVV.

CDR3 coding DNA: TGCAGCGTTGAGAGGACAGGCCAGGAGGCTTTCTTT. Protein: CSVERTGQEAFF. This chain connects TRBV29-1 to TRBJ1-1; TRBD1 agrees at 7 bases. The CDR3 is 12 residues long. After removal of 3 bases from V and 11 bases from J, the junction contained 9 bases not matched to a gene. Germline-derived CDR1 and CDR2 are SQVTM and ANQGSEA.

This clone was picked up a small number of times. V and J are TRBV19 and TRBJ1-1, with D uncertain. The CDR3 extends over 13 amino acids. The V end lost 3 bases, the J end lost 1 base, and 6 bases lay between the germline ends. Germline V lookup: CDR1 LNHDA, CDR2 SQIVND (reference sequence). CDR3 bases: TGTGCCAGTAGTATGAAGAAGAACACTGAAGCTTTCTTT. Amino acids: CASSMKKNTEAFF.

V is TRBV5-1 and J is TRBJ2-1; D possibly corresponds to TRBD2 (7 bases). The CDR3 runs to 14 residues. Germline loops: CDR1 SGHRS, CDR2 YFSETQ. The V gene lost 4 bases and the J gene lost 4 bases, with 12 bases spanning the gap. The CDR3 spells CASSAGALYNEQFF. The CDR3 DNA reads as TGCGCCAGCAGCGCGGGGGCGCTTTACAATGAGCAGTTCTTC.

The chain's CDR3 is CASSSTSGSYEQYF. The CDR3 DNA reads as TGTGCCAGCAGCTCGACTAGCGGGAGTTACGAGCAGTACTTC. This chain links TRBV11-2 with TRBJ2-7, with 12 bases identical to TRBD2. This CDR3 spans 14 amino acids. Germline CDR1 is SGHAT and CDR2 is FQNNGV. V lost 4 bases and J lost 4; bases outside the gene matches: 2.

Turning to this clone: This specimen includes other DNA sequences encoding the same CDR3. The rearrangement joins TRBV2 to TRBJ1-5; 8 bases are a match to TRBD1. CDR1 is SNHLY and CDR2 is FYNNEI in the germline V gene. The CDR3 is 14 residues long. With V trimmed by 2 bases and J by 6 bases, 3 bases remained unmatched. CDR3 sequence reads: CASSEQGAGQPQHF. CDR3 DNA: TGTGCCAGCAGTGAACAGGGGGCGGGTCAGCCCCAGCATTTT.